The 2 T cell receptor beta chains below come from one sample, sequenced in a study of T-cell reconstitution after alpha-beta-depleted transplantation in children. The TCRbeta library was prepared with unique molecular identifiers. TCRdb fed the PCR reads into MiXCR, producing one record per CDR3 protein. The sample includes 200,000 to 250,000 distinct CDR3 sequences, roughly 9.1% seen only once; the top ten take 35% to 45%. This material consisted of PBMCs, mostly from graft donor cells, taken 360 days after TCRalphabeta/CD19-depleted stem cell transplant. The source is a male patient between 2 and 9 years old who had a stem cell transplant for acute myeloid leukemia, so the T cells may come from the graft donor.

The V call is TRBV27, the J call TRBJ2-5, with a tentative D call TRBD1 (8 bases). The CDR3 spans 16 residues. Germline V lookup: CDR1 MNHEY, CDR2 SMNVEV (reference sequence). Trimming stripped 6 bases from V and 0 bases from J, with 17 bases between. CDR3 region: CASRHDRGGYQETQYF. The DNA of the CDR3 is TGTGCCAGCAGGCACGACAGGGGAGGGTACCAAGAGACCCAGTACTTC.

A remark on this clonotype: This may be a read error: a much more frequent sequence differs by one nucleotide. The chain links TRBV10-3 to TRBJ2-2; no clear D gene. CDR3 size: 12 residues. Germline-derived CDR1 and CDR2 are ENHRY and SYGVKD. Trimming left V 6 bases short and J 6 bases short, with 8 bases between. The CDR3 spells CAISYSPGELFF. CDR3 nucleotides: TGTGCCATCAGCTATTCTCCCGGGGAGCTGTTTTTT.